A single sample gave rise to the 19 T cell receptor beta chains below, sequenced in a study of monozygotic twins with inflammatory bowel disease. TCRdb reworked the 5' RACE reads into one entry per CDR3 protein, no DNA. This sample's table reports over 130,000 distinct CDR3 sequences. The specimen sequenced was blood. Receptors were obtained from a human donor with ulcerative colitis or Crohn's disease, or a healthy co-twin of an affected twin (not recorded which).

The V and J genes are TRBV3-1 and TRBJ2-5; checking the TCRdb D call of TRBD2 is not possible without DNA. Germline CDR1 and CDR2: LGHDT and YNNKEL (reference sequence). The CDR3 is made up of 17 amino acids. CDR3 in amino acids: CASSQDIQRGGQETQYF.

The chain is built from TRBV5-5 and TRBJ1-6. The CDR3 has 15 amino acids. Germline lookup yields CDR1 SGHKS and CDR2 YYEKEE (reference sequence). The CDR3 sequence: CASSLYSKLNSPLHF. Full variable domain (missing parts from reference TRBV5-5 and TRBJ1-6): DAGVTQSPTHLIKTRGQQVTLRCSPISGHKSVSWYQQVLGQGPQFIFQYYEKEERGRGNFPDRFSARQFPNYSSELNVNALLLGDSALYLCASSLYSKLNSPLHFGNGTRLTVT.

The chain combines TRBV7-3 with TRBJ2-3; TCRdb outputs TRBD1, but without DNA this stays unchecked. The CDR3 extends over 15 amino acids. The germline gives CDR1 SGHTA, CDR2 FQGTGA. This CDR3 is CASSSRVGGTDTQYF.

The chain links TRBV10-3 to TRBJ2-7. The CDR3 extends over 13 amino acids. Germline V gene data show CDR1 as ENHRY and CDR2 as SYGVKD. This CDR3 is CAISDGLSYEQYF.

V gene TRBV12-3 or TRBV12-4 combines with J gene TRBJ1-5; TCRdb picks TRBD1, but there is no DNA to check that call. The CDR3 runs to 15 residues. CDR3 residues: CASSLRRGANQPQHF.

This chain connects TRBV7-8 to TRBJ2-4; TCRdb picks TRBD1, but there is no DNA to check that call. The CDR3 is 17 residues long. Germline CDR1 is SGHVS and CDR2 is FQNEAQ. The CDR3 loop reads CASSLPRDHGSQNIQYF.

CDR3 sequence reads: CASSLGSGASTDTQYF. This sequence joins TRBV5-1 and TRBJ2-3; lacking DNA, the TRBD2 call made by TCRdb goes unchecked. There are 16 residues in the CDR3. Germline CDR1 SGHRS, CDR2 YFSETQ.

The CDR3 region is CASTNHPDRNTEAFF. J is TRBJ1-1 and V is TRBV19; as DNA is missing, the TRBD1 call by TCRdb cannot be tested. CDR1 is LNHDA and CDR2 is SQIVND in the germline V gene (reference sequence). The CDR3 consists of 15 residues.

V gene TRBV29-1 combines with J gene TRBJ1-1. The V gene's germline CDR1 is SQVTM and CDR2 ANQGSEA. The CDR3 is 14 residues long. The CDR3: CSVAMTVINTEAFF.

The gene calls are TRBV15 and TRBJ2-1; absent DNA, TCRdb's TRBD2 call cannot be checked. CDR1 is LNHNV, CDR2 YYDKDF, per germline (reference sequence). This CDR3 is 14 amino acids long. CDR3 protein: CATTRRGAYNEQFF.

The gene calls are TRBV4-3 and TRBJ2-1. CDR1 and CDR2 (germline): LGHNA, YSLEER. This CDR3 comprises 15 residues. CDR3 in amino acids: CASSQEGGSYNEQFF.

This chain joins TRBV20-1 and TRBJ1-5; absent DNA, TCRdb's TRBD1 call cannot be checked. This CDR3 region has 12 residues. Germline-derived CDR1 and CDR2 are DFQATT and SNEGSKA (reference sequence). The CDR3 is CSAHRGNEPQHF.

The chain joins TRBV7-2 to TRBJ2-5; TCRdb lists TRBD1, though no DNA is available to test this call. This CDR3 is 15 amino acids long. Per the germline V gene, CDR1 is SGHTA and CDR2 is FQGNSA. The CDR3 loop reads CASSQIGQGAQTQYF.

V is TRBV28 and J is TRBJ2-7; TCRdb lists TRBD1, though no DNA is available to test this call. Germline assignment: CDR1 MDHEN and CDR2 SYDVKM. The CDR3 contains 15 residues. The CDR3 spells CASSYGTGFSYEQYF.

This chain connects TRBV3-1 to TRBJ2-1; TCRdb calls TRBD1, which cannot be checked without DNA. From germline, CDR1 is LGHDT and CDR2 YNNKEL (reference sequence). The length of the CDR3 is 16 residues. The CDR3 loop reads CASRPDPGQGLNEQFF.

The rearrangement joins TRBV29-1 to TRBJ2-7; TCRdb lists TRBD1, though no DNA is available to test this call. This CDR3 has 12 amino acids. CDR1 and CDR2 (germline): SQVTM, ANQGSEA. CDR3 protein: CSVSTDSYEQYF.

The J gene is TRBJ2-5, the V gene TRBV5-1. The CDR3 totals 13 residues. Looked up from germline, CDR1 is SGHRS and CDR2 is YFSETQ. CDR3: CASSPTSEETQYF.

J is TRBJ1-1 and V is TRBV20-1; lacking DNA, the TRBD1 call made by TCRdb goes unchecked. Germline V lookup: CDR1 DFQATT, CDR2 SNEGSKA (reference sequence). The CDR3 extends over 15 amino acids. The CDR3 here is CSAGDRLLMNTEAFF.

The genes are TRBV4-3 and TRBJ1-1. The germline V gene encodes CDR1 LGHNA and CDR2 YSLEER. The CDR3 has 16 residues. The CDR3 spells CASSQEAVNRNTEAFF.